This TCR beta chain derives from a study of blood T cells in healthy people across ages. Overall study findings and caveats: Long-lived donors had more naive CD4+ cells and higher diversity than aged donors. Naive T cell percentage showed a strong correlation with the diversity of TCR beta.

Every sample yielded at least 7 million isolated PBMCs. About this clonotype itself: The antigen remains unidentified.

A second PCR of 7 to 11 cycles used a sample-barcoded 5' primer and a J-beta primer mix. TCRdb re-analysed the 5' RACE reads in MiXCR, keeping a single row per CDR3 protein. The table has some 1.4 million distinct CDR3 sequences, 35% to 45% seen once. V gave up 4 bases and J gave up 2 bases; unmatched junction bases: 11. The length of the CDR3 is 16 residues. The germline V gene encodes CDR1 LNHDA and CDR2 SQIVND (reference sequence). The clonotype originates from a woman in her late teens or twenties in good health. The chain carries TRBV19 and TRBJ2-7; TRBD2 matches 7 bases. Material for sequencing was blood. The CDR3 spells CASSNSHERGTYEQYF. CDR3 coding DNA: TGTGCCAGTAGTAACTCCCATGAGCGGGGCACCTACGAGCAGTACTTC.